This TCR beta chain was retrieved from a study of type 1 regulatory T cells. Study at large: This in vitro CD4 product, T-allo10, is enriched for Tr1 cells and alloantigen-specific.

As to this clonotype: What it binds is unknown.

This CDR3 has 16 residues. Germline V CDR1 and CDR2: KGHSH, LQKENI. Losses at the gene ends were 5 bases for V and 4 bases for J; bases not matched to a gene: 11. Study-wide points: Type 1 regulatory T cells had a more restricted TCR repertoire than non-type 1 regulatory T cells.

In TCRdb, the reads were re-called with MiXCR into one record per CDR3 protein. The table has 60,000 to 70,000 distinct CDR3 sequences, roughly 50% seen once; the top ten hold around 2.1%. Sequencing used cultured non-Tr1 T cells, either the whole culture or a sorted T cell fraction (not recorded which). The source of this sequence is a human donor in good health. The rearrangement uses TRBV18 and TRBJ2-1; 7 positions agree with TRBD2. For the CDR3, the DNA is TGTGCCAGCTCATCCGTAGTTGGGGGGGGATACAATGAGCAGTTCTTC. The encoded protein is CASSSVVGGGYNEQFF. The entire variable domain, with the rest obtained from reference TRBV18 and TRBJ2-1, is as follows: NAGVMQNPRHLVRRRGQEARLRCSPMKGHSHVYWYRQLPEEGLKFMVYLQKENIIDESGMPKERFSAEFPKEGPSILRIQQVVRGDSAAYFCASSSVVGGGYNEQFFGPGTRLTVL.